The T cell receptor beta chain described here comes from a study of cytomegalovirus exposure and HLA in healthy donors (dated by TCRdb to the late 2010s). Turning to the overall study: According to an earlier analysis of 450 to 650 of the donors, about 180 million T cells yielded 90 million to 130 million unique TCR beta sequences and about 300 Gb of sequence data. An early release covering roughly 600 HLA-typed donors comprised about 320 gigabases of sequencing data and around 80 million unique TCR sequences. Among the approximately 400 genotyped donors, approximately 77% belonged to the genetic ancestry cluster associated with self-reported Caucasian donors. The study was designed to test whether signatures of past pathogen exposure could be identified by cataloging public T cell receptors. The T cell repertoires of under 700 subjects were profiled by immunosequencing and related to cytomegalovirus serostatus. Along with the approximately 700-subject first cohort, a separate validation cohort of some 130 different subjects was used. To predict cytomegalovirus infection status, the study brought together high-throughput TCR immunosequencing, statistical association of individual TCRs with disease status, and machine learning. To study patterns of TCR occurrence, a later analysis re-analyzed previously published TCR beta repertoires from 600 to 750 donors and added high-resolution HLA genotyping. In the later analysis, no new phenotypic data were used to find candidate immune exposures; instead, reliance was placed on TCR beta sequences and their occurrence across donors. An earlier analysis of fewer than 700 of the donors applied high-throughput TCR beta sequencing to assess whether each TCR beta V gene segment acted as functional or pseudogenic. Donor age, sex, ethnicity and CMV serostatus were compiled together with the repertoire data. In a later genetic analysis, genome-wide SNP genotypes for about 55% of the 666 donors were used, and that subset was treated as a discovery cohort. All discovery cohort repertoires had been generated on a single sequencing platform. Class I and class II HLA loci were covered by the typing at four-digit resolution. Typing coverage differed by locus: A, B, C, DRB1 and DQB1 were typed in about 620-630 donors, DQA1 in 522, DPA1 in around 580, and DPB1 in approximately 450. Roughly 5 DR-DQ haplotypes were handled as single units for association and clustering, since linkage in the cohort was strong. Across 300 to 400 genotyped donors of the cohort, an average of 235,054 unique TCR beta nucleotide sequences per donor were sequenced, and around 19% of those sequences were non-productive.

This clone was seen once. Its antigen is not yet known. No per-base quality is available; no much larger clone lies one base away. Overall results and qualifications from the work: A further reported finding was that TCR beta sequences accurately predicted the HLA-A and HLA-B alleles for most subjects in the first cohort. Presence/absence analyses assumed roughly uniform sequencing depth across donors, an assumption that may not hold. According to the authors, the approach could potentially be generalized to other disease states and immunological phenotypes. Some IMGT-functional V segments, including TRBV6-2 and TRBV6-3, could not be distinguished by the 87-base-pair reads and were therefore excluded. CMV serostatus was the only immune exposure information available for the cohort. This cohort had only TCR beta chains sequenced, and the lack of alpha or paired-chain data limited which features could be detected. A total of 150 to 200 TCR beta chains were listed by the study as associated with cytomegalovirus. Some 16 rarely observed V segments, including chromosome 9 orphons, were excluded from the earlier analysis of several hundred of the donors because counts were too low. In both the original and validation cohorts, the classifier was reported to diagnose cytomegalovirus status with high specificity and sensitivity. A later analysis reported that several top co-occurrence clusters appeared linked to parvovirus B19, influenza, CMV and Epstein-Barr virus. In vitro tests confirmed that three of the cytomegalovirus-associated TCR beta chains recognize cytomegalovirus antigens. Linkage disequilibrium might explain the correlated functional status among segregating V segments, but an unknown experimental factor could not be ruled out. According to a later analysis, TCR association rates differed among HLA loci, with DRB1 alleles showing the most associated TCRs and HLA-C alleles showing the fewest. A later genetic analysis associated a missense DCLRE1C variant with V-gene and J-gene trimming of TCR beta chains, and an independent cohort replicated the association. According to a later genetic analysis, donors in an Asian-associated ancestry cluster had fewer N-insertions in productive TCRs than the approximately 670-donor mean. A cluster of highly shared sequence variants was judged likely to represent a technical artifact of the sequencing pipeline. HLA typing was unavailable for some donors at each locus, so association tests used only the typed subset. In a later analysis, most CMV-associated TCR beta chains were found to appear HLA-restricted, with HLA associations seemingly driven largely by CMV exposure. A later analysis found that HLA-associated TCR beta chains were more clonally expanded and had lower generation probabilities than equally common non-associated chains. Assigning TCR associations to individual alleles was difficult when HLA alleles, especially DR and DQ, strongly co-occurred. Specific HLA alleles were associated with 15,000 to 20,000 TCR beta sequences at a false discovery rate of 0.05 in a later analysis. Across donors, most TCR sequences were observed very rarely, whereas some public TCRs were present in many individuals. In an earlier analysis of some 540 of the donors, most TCR beta V segments appeared in productive rearrangements about 87% or about 30% of the time, broadly matching IMGT annotations.

From its cysteine to its phenylalanine, the CDR3 spans 14 amino acids. Left in the record is the CDR3 DNA by itself, 42 bases read in frame from the first base. Via the germline V gene, CDR1 is MNHEY and CDR2 SVGAGI. Library preparation employed the immunoSEQ multiplex PCR assay. A mixture of 60 forward primers for TCR Vbeta segments and 13 reverse primers for TCR Jbeta segments was used in the multiplex PCR. Amplification of the CDR3 region of rearranged TCR beta genes was performed with a multiplex PCR assay on genomic DNA. The amplified TCR beta libraries were sequenced on the Illumina HiSeq System as 87-base-pair reads. The authors' analysis ran thus. A later analysis tallied tens of millions of unique TCR beta chains across the 660 or so repertoires, and approximately 12 million of those chains were shared by two or more donors. Raw reads were error-corrected and collapsed into unique sequences with a nearest-neighbor algorithm that merged closely related sequences to remove PCR and sequencing errors. To assign V, D and J gene segments, CDR3 sequences were aligned to IMGT reference sequences. For a sequence to be retained, a match of at least six nucleotides was required to both a V gene segment and a J gene segment. A rearrangement counted as productive if the CDR3 had no stop codons and remained in frame with V and J, and every other rearrangement counted as non-productive. CDR3 was defined by IMGT convention, running from the second conserved V-encoded cysteine to the conserved J-encoded phenylalanine. Sequences without an unambiguous match to a single V gene segment were excluded from the earlier analysis of a few hundred of the donors. An earlier analysis of about 600 of the donors called V segments functional above 56.7% productive rearrangements and segregating when the between-donor standard deviation exceeded 5%. To diagnose cytomegalovirus status from the catalog of TCR beta chain sequences, a statistical classification framework was built. A later analysis assigned V and J genes by comparing TCR nucleotide sequences with IMGT/GENE-DB human TR gene sequences. A later analysis assigned CDR3 sequences and most-parsimonious VDJ recombination scenarios with the TCRdist pipeline. A later analysis defined each TCR beta chain by its CDR3 amino acid sequence plus V-gene family, and excluded reads lacking a unique V-gene family. To address suspected cross-contamination and a sequencing artifact, a later analysis removed 592 highly shared, low-generation-probability nucleotide sequences. A later analysis calculated a clonal expansion index for each public chain from normalized within-repertoire ranks of inferred template counts. A later analysis computed generation probabilities with a VDJ recombination model fitted to out-of-frame rearrangements, and checked the results against IGoR. In a later analysis, TCR-TCR, TCR-HLA and TCR-CMV co-occurrence was scored with hypergeometric tests, and a repertoire-size bias correction was applied to TCR pairs. False discovery rates were estimated in a later analysis by permuting HLA or CMV assignments 20 times. In a later analysis, co-occurring TCRs were grouped using DBSCAN, and TCRdist sequence similarity was added for clustering within HLA-allele-positive subsets. Co-occurrence clustering excluded repertoires with fewer than 30,000 or more than 120,000 public chains, plus five with anomalous nucleotide sharing. The table was pulled from immuneACCESS by TCRdb, which kept in-frame rearrangements only. Such tables lose some clones; where checked, under half of the loss comes from unresolved V genes, and the rest has no known cause. V and J calls and clone size follow that table, whereas D and trimming were derived from the DNA. The sample yields 250,000 or so clones; around 90% were counted once. About 1.7% of the sample rests with the top ten.

In total, just over 650 healthy bone marrow donors made up the cohort. All cohort members were sampled while nominally healthy, although unrecorded immune exposures were likely present. The donor tested CMV seronegative, placing the donor among the 350 or so seronegative members of the cohort. A peripheral blood sample was collected from each donor, and TCR beta sequencing was performed on peripheral blood mononuclear cells. Genomic DNA was extracted from the blood cell samples with the Qiagen DNeasy Blood Extraction Kit. This receptor was obtained from a girl aged 2 to 9 in good health and CMV-seronegative. This receptor chain uses TRBV6-5 and TRBJ2-1, with no confident D gene call. Sequencing was performed on PBMCs. The DNA sequence is as follows: TGTGTGTCCAGGTCAACCAGCTCCTACAATGAGCAGTTCTTC. This codes for CVSRSTSSYNEQFF.